Presented here are 29 T cell receptor beta chains from one specimen sequenced in a study of T cell repertoires in cytomegalovirus infection. TCRdb re-derived calls from the reads in MiXCR, one entry per CDR3 protein. The sample consists of about half a million distinct CDR3 sequences, under 45% of them appearing once. These receptors have no identified antigens. The sample was cultured PBMCs, taken from culture after CMV antigen stimulation. The source is a human donor in good health (CMV status not recorded). Some clones in this sample may be carry-over from other donors' samples.

This clonotype was found a few times. In DNA form, the CDR3 reads TGTGCCAGTAGTATAGGAGGGACAGGGGAGCGACCCCTCCACTTT. It codes for CASSIGGTGERPLHF. The J gene is TRBJ1-6, the V gene TRBV19; 10 bases align to TRBD1. Germline V gene lookup returns CDR1 LNHDA and CDR2 SQIVND (reference sequence). V dropped 1 base and J dropped 12; count of bases not matched to a gene: 6. The CDR3 runs 15 residues.

This clonotype has a handful of counts. The CDR3 coding sequence is TGTGCCAGCAGCGATCGACAGAACTACTTGAACACTGAAGCTTTCTTT. Translating it yields CASSDRQNYLNTEAFF. The chain has TRBV7-9 and TRBJ1-1; D might be TRBD1 (5 bases). This CDR3 region has 16 residues. Trimming cost V 5 bases and J 0 bases, with 16 bases left between them. The germline V gene encodes CDR1 SEHNR and CDR2 FQNEAQ (reference sequence). Full variable domain (outside the CDR3, taken from reference TRBV7-9 and TRBJ1-1): DTGVSQNPRHKITKRGQNVTFRCDPISEHNRLYWYRQTLGQGPEFLTYFQNEAQLEKSRLLSDRFSAERPKGSFSTLEIQRTEQGDSAMYLCASSDRQNYLNTEAFFGQGTRLTVV.

V gene TRBV6-6 combines with J gene TRBJ1-5; a weak D match, TRBD1 (6 bases). The CDR3 has 14 amino acids. Germline V gene lookup returns CDR1 MNHNY and CDR2 SVGAGI (reference sequence). V lost 2 bases and J lost 5, with 10 bases in between. Written as DNA, the CDR3 is TGTGCCAGCAGTTACCGCGGGGGGCATCAGCCCCAGCATTTT. Its protein product is CASSYRGGHQPQHF.

This chain links TRBV7-9 with TRBJ2-3; D is undetermined. There are 16 residues in the CDR3. Germline V CDR1 and CDR2: SEHNR, FQNEAQ (reference sequence). V lost 7 bases to trimming and J lost 5 bases, with 22 bases between them. The CDR3 nucleotides are TGTGCCAGCACCTCCCTAGAGTCCCCGGTGGAAGATACGCAGTATTTT. It codes for CASTSLESPVEDTQYF.

This rearrangement joins TRBV19 to TRBJ2-1, with D possibly TRBD2 on 6 matching bases. The V gene's germline CDR1 is LNHDA and CDR2 SQIVND (reference sequence). The CDR3 runs to 16 residues. Between the trimmed V and J ends, which lost 4 bases and 9 bases, there was a span of 22 bases. CDR3 in DNA: TGTGCCAGTAGTAGCCGCGGGACCGATAGCCGTCTTGAGCAGTTCTTC. It codes for CASSSRGTDSRLEQFF.

This rearrangement joins TRBV2 to TRBJ1-1; D possibly corresponds to TRBD1 (5 bases). The CDR3 totals 13 residues. Germline-derived CDR1 and CDR2 are SNHLY and FYNNEI. Deletions cut 11 bases from V and 3 bases from J, with 16 bases between. The CDR3 sequence is CAVKAQGDTEAFF. The CDR3 DNA is TGTGCCGTAAAGGCCCAGGGCGACACTGAAGCTTTCTTT.

The CDR3 sequence: CASTPTHRGTDTQYF. The CDR3, as DNA: TGTGCCAGCACCCCGACCCATCGCGGCACAGATACGCAGTATTTT. This rearrangement joins TRBV12-3 or TRBV12-4 to TRBJ2-3; D not resolved. The CDR3 has 15 residues. Trimming took 7 bases from V and 1 from J, leaving 15 bases between them.

In its sample, this clonotype was seen a few times. The V gene is TRBV12-3 or TRBV12-4, the J gene TRBJ2-5, with 9 bases aligning to TRBD2. The CDR3 runs to 16 residues. J was trimmed by 1 base and V by 7 bases; bases with no gene match: 10. CDR3 amino acids: CASNPVGRGGQETQYF. CDR3 bases: TGTGCCAGCAACCCGGTGGGGCGGGGGGGCCAAGAGACCCAGTACTTC.

The chain is built from TRBV25-1 and TRBJ2-6; tentative D call: TRBD1 (6 bases). CDR1 and CDR2 (germline): MGHDK, SYGVNS. The CDR3 covers 15 residues. Deletions cut 6 bases from V and 0 bases from J, with 9 bases between. The CDR3 DNA reads TGTGCCAGCAGAGGACAGCGCTCTGGGGCCAACGTCCTGACTTTC. Translating gives CASRGQRSGANVLTF.

The chain carries TRBV9 and TRBJ2-3, with D unresolved. V was clipped by 1 base and J by 0 bases, with 12 bases between them. Germline CDR1 reads SGDLS; CDR2 reads YYNGEE. The CDR3 has 16 amino acids. The CDR3 coding sequence is TGTGCCAGCAGCGTAATCGGCGGACCTAGCACAGATACGCAGTATTTT. This sequence encodes CASSVIGGPSTDTQYF.

The chain joins TRBV6-2 or TRBV6-3 to TRBJ2-1; TRBD2 matches 12 bases. This CDR3 contains 16 residues. Germline V lookup: CDR1 MNHEY, CDR2 SVGEGT. The V and J ends lost 6 bases and 6 bases, in that order; junction bases with no gene match: 9. The CDR3 loop reads CASRPSSGGAGNEQFF. In DNA form, the CDR3 reads TGTGCCAGCAGACCCTCTAGCGGGGGGGCCGGCAATGAGCAGTTCTTC.

The chain couples TRBV28 to TRBJ2-2, with D possibly being TRBD1 (5 bases). Trimming removed 8 bases from V and 4 bases from J, with 11 bases in between. Germline V gene lookup returns CDR1 MDHEN and CDR2 SYDVKM. This CDR3 spans 13 amino acids. This CDR3 reads CASAKGVTGELFF. The CDR3 coding sequence is TGTGCCAGCGCCAAAGGGGTCACCGGGGAGCTGTTTTTT.

This clonotype is a singleton in its sample. The V gene is TRBV12-3 or TRBV12-4, the J gene TRBJ2-3; 15 nucleotides match TRBD2. With 3 bases clipped from V and 2 bases from J, the junction kept 12 bases outside the gene matches. The CDR3 has 20 amino acids. CDR3: CASSFPAGTSGRWITDTQYF. CDR3 sequence (DNA): TGTGCCAGCAGTTTTCCCGCGGGGACTAGCGGGAGGTGGATCACAGATACGCAGTATTTT.

This clonotype was observed a few times. The chain links TRBV12-3 or TRBV12-4 to TRBJ1-5; 7 positions agree with TRBD1. This CDR3 spans 13 amino acids. Trimming at V came to 6 bases and at J to 6 bases, leaving 5 bases not matched to a gene. The CDR3 DNA reads TGTGCCAGCAGCCCGGGACAGACTCAGCCCCAGCATTTT. Protein sequence: CASSPGQTQPQHF.

The V and J genes are TRBV24-1 and TRBJ1-2, with TRBD1 matching 7 bases. The germline V gene has CDR1 KGHDR and CDR2 SFDVKD. V was pared by 3 bases and J by 4 bases, with 4 bases of the junction left unmatched. The CDR3 length is 14 residues. In nucleotides, the CDR3 is TGTGCCACCAGTGATCCCACAGGGGTCTATGGCTACACCTTC. It codes for CATSDPTGVYGYTF.

The CDR3 protein is CSATRQGLVNTEAFF. DNA for the CDR3: TGCAGTGCCACCCGACAGGGGCTTGTGAACACTGAAGCTTTCTTT. V usage is TRBV20-1 and J usage is TRBJ1-1, with TRBD1 matching over 8 bases. The CDR3 contains 15 residues. V lost 6 bases to trimming and J lost 0 bases; unmatched junction nucleotides: 9. Germline CDR1 is DFQATT and CDR2 is SNEGSKA (reference sequence).

This clonotype has only a few counts. The V gene is TRBV7-8, the J gene TRBJ2-1; 11 bases match TRBD2. This CDR3 is built from 16 residues. Germline-derived CDR1 and CDR2 are SGHVS and FQNEAQ. After removal of 2 bases from V and 3 bases from J, the junction contained 3 bases not matched to a gene. This CDR3 is CASSLRLAGIYNEQFF. DNA of the CDR3: TGTGCCAGCAGCTTAAGACTAGCGGGGATCTACAATGAGCAGTTCTTC.

This clonotype is a singleton in its sample. The chain is built from TRBV7-4 and TRBJ2-2; TRBD2 might be the D (6 bases). The V gene lost 6 bases and the J gene lost 6 bases, with 11 bases spanning the gap. The CDR3 has 13 residues. CDR1 is SGHVT, CDR2 SQSDAQ, per germline. The CDR3 reads CASRTTSSGELFF. The CDR3 DNA reads TGTGCCAGCAGAACGACTAGTTCCGGGGAGCTGTTTTTT.

The gene calls are TRBV7-2 and TRBJ2-7; D gene unclear. The CDR3 covers 14 residues. Trimming pared 1 base from V and 0 bases from J, leaving 7 bases between. Looked up from germline, CDR1 is SGHTA and CDR2 is FQGNSA. CDR3 bases: TGTGCCAGCAGCTTAGGGCAGGACTCCTACGAGCAGTACTTC. As protein: CASSLGQDSYEQYF.

The V call is TRBV12-3 or TRBV12-4, the J call TRBJ1-5; 8 bases are shared with TRBD1. This CDR3 region has 15 residues. The junction had 7 bases not matched to a gene; V was cut back by 5 bases and J by 4 bases. The CDR3 here is CASSPHGTGNQPQHF. The DNA of the CDR3 is TGTGCCAGCAGTCCGCACGGGACAGGTAATCAGCCCCAGCATTTT.

V and J are TRBV29-1 and TRBJ2-3, with D possibly TRBD2 on 6 matching bases. This CDR3 region has 13 residues. Germline CDR1 reads SQVTM; CDR2 reads ANQGSEA. Trimming shortened V by 5 bases and J by 2 bases, and 11 bases separated the two germline ends. This CDR3 reads CSVSTRFTDTQYF. CDR3 nucleotides: TGCAGCGTTTCGACTAGGTTCACAGATACGCAGTATTTT.

The V and J genes are TRBV11-3 and TRBJ1-1; TRBD1 matches at 8 bases. Looked up from germline, CDR1 is SGHNT and CDR2 is YENEEA. J was trimmed by 0 bases and V by 3 bases; bases with no gene match: 6. The CDR3 has 16 residues. CDR3 in DNA: TGTGCCAGCAGCTTCGGTGACAGGGGCATGAACACTGAAGCTTTCTTT. This codes for CASSFGDRGMNTEAFF. The full variable domain, in which reference TRBV11-3 and TRBJ1-1 provide the parts outside the CDR3, is EAGVVQSPRYKIIEKKQPVAFWCNPISGHNTLYWYLQNLGQGPELLIRYENEEAVDDSQLPKDRFSAERLKGVDSTLKIQPAELGDSAVYLCASSFGDRGMNTEAFFGQGTRLTVV.

The chain links TRBV27 to TRBJ1-5, with TRBD1 matching over 9 bases. The germline CDR1 and CDR2 sequences are MNHEY and SMNVEV (reference sequence). Trimming cost V 6 bases and J 4 bases; bases outside gene matches: 1. This CDR3 comprises 13 residues. The CDR3 sequence: CASRGTGNQPQHF. CDR3 DNA sequence: TGTGCCAGCAGAGGGACAGGGAATCAGCCCCAGCATTTT.

The chain combines TRBV11-2 with TRBJ2-6; 10 positions match TRBD1. The length of the CDR3 is 17 residues. The junction had 3 bases not matched to a gene; V was cut back by 1 base and J by 3 bases. The V gene's germline CDR1 is SGHAT and CDR2 FQNNGV. CDR3: CASSLGTGGIGANVLTF. The CDR3 coding sequence is TGTGCCAGCAGCTTAGGGACAGGGGGTATTGGGGCCAACGTCCTGACTTTC.

In its sample, this clonotype was seen once. This sequence joins TRBV24-1 and TRBJ2-2, with TRBD1 matching over 9 bases. The germline V gene encodes CDR1 KGHDR and CDR2 SFDVKD. The CDR3 is made up of 16 amino acids. V dropped 2 bases and J dropped 1; count of bases not matched to a gene: 1. The CDR3 protein is CATSDSGQGNTGELFF. The CDR3 DNA is TGTGCCACCAGTGATTCGGGACAGGGGAACACCGGGGAGCTGTTTTTT.

This clonotype was detected many times. The chain combines TRBV7-8 with TRBJ2-1; possibly TRBD2 for D (5 bases). Germline V gene data show CDR1 as SGHVS and CDR2 as FQNEAQ. Trimming removed 3 bases at V and 2 bases at J, with 17 bases between. The CDR3 length is 17 residues. The CDR3 DNA sequence: TGTGCCAGCAGCTTGAGTGGGCGGAGGTTTACCTACAATGAGCAGTTCTTC. It is translated as CASSLSGRRFTYNEQFF. Filled out from reference TRBV7-8 and TRBJ2-1, the complete variable domain reads GAGVSQSPRYKVAKRGQDVALRCDPISGHVSLFWYQQALGQGPEFLTYFQNEAQLDKSGLPSDRFFAERPEGSVSTLKIQRTQQEDSAVYLCASSLSGRRFTYNEQFFGPGTRLTVL.

The genes are TRBV7-2 and TRBJ2-2, with D uncertain. Germline V gives CDR1 SGHTA, CDR2 FQGNSA. Between the trimmed V and J ends, which lost 10 bases and 6 bases, there was a span of 18 bases. CDR3 length: 14 residues. Here the CDR3 reads CATQLIPSPGELFF. The DNA of the CDR3 is TGTGCCACCCAGCTGATACCGAGCCCCGGGGAGCTGTTTTTT.

This clonotype has more than one count but fewer than ten. The chain carries TRBV7-2 and TRBJ2-6, with D possibly TRBD2 on 5 matching bases. V was shortened by 2 bases and J by 1 base, with 9 bases between the two germline ends. Germline V CDR1 and CDR2: SGHTA, FQGNSA. The length of the CDR3 is 16 residues. CDR3 amino acids: CASSLTGVSGANVLTF. The DNA for the CDR3 is TGTGCCAGCAGCTTAACCGGGGTGTCTGGGGCCAACGTCCTGACTTTC. Full variable domain (outside the CDR3, taken from reference TRBV7-2 and TRBJ2-6): GAGVSQSPSNKVTEKGKDVELRCDPISGHTALYWYRQSLGQGLEFLIYFQGNSAPDKSGLPSDRFSAERTGGSVSTLTIQRTQQEDSAVYLCASSLTGVSGANVLTFGAGSRLTVL.

V is TRBV20-1 and J is TRBJ1-2; TRBD1 matches at 9 bases. Germline-derived CDR1 and CDR2 are DFQATT and SNEGSKA (reference sequence). Trimming took 5 bases from V and 0 from J; bases not matched to a gene: 4. This CDR3 is 14 amino acids long. CDR3 loop: CSAYRDRANYGYTF. Here the CDR3 DNA reads TGCAGTGCTTACCGGGACAGGGCTAACTATGGCTACACCTTC.